This passage covers 2 T cell receptor beta chains from one sample sequenced in a study of shared clonotypes between healthy human individuals. Sequencing used immunoSEQ multiplex PCR; TCRdb keeps in-frame clones, though not all of them. The sample consists of some 980,000 clones, around 80% of them appearing once. Specimen: memory CD4+ T cells sorted from blood. Indicated subset: CD45RA-negative fraction. Receptors originate from a young man in good health.

The gene calls are TRBV7-8 and TRBJ2-7, with D unresolved. Germline CDR1 and CDR2: SGHVS and FQNEAQ. The CDR3 is 12 amino acids. With 6 bases removed from V and 6 bases from J, the gap between germline ends came to 12 bases. CDR3 in amino acids: CASSPRHTEQYF. CDR3 DNA sequence: TGTGCCAGCAGTCCTAGACATACCGAGCAGTACTTC.

The rearrangement links TRBV2 to TRBJ1-6; D may be TRBD1 (6 bases). Deletions cut 2 bases from V and 7 bases from J, with 12 bases between. The V gene's germline CDR1 is SNHLY and CDR2 FYNNEI. The CDR3 extends over 15 amino acids. The CDR3 nucleotides are TGTGCCAGCAGTGAACCACAGGGTCTAAATTCACCCCTCCACTTT. Amino acid sequence: CASSEPQGLNSPLHF.